The TCR beta chain described here comes from a study of blood T cell repertoires in COVID-19. Looking at the study overall: COVID-19 samples, acute and convalescent, were from the United States, Italy and Spain. PBMCs, B-cell-depleted T cells, or T cells were the source of the cDNA or gDNA that made up the material.

This CDR3 spans 13 amino acids. V dropped 7 bases and J dropped 3 bases, with 12 bases sitting between them. Germline CDR1 MNHEY, CDR2 SVGAGI. Per the original methods: Reference gene primers were amplified, and this amplification served to estimate nucleated cell counts. The method was immunoSEQ multiplex PCR; TCRdb's version includes in-frame clones alone and lacks a portion of them. The DNA gave D and trimming, while V, J and clone size come from that table. The sample includes around 100,000 clones, roughly 80% of them seen just once. This clone showed up just once. The receptor comes from a human donor in a cohort sampled during active COVID-19. Input material: peripheral blood. V and J are TRBV6-5 and TRBJ1-1; D gene uncertain. The CDR3 loop is CASTPTSDTEAFF. CDR3 bases: TGTGCCAGCACCCCAACCAGCGACACTGAAGCTTTCTTT.